The present T cell receptor beta chain was sequenced within a study of blood T cell repertoires in COVID-19. Sequencing was performed with immunoSEQ multiplex PCR; in TCRdb, only in-frame clones are kept and a portion is missing. This table holds roughly 250,000 clones, more than 60% found once. The TCR was taken from a woman in her thirties or forties with active or convalescent COVID-19. The sample consisted of peripheral blood.

The CDR3 nucleotides read TGTGCCAGCAGCCTTGGACAGCGGGAGCAGTACGTC. Amino acids: CASSLGQREQYV. V usage is TRBV6-2 or TRBV6-3 and J usage is TRBJ2-7, with D possibly TRBD1 on 6 matching bases. Germline V CDR1 and CDR2: MNHEY, SVGEGT. The CDR3 is 12 residues long. The V and J ends lost 6 bases and 7 bases respectively, with 13 bases between them.